Listed here are 27 T cell receptor beta chains from one sample, sequenced in a study of regulatory T cells in long-lasting Graves disease (dated by TCRdb to about 2021). According to the study, the label for this sample's time point signals: persistent/refractory GD, antithyroid drugs over 5 years with positive TRAb. RNA was extracted from PBMCs in TRIzol for both TCR sequencing and RNA sequencing. Library method: multiplex PCR. Sequencing was carried out with an Illumina HiSeq 4000. TCR beta libraries were built with iRepertoire HTBI primers and Arm-PCR amplification of CDR3 regions. TCRdb trimmed the raw reads at Q25, called clones with MiXCR and kept productive beta chains. Rows with a matching CDR3 protein are joined into one entry that keeps the most common DNA and genes. Present in this sample are 500,000 to 700,000 distinct CDR3 sequences, 30% of which were seen just once. 35% to 55% of the sample is taken by the ten largest.

Specimen: peripheral blood mononuclear cells (PBMCs), collected when the disease was refractory, from a patient treated with antithyroid drugs. These receptors were taken from a female donor with Graves disease.

The chain links TRBV5-4 to TRBJ1-3, with no clear D. CDR1 and CDR2 from the germline V gene are SGHNT and YYREEE (reference sequence). Between the trimmed V and J ends, which lost 1 base and 0 bases, there was a span of 5 bases. The CDR3 loop spans 14 amino acids. CDR3 residues: CASSLSTSGNTIYF. The CDR3 nucleotides are TGTGCCAGCAGCTTGTCGACCTCTGGAAACACCATATATTTT. Based on the CDR3 plus reference TRBV5-4 and TRBJ1-3, the full variable domain is ETGVTQSPTHLIKTRGQQVTLRCSSQSGHNTVSWYQQALGQGPQFIFQYYREEENGRGNFPPRFSGLQFPNYSSELNVNALELDDSALYLCASSLSTSGNTIYFGEGSWLTVV.

The V gene is TRBV20-1, the J gene TRBJ1-1, with unresolved D. There are 11 residues in the CDR3. Between the trimmed V and J ends, which lost 0 bases and 4 bases, there was a span of 3 bases. The germline gives CDR1 DFQATT, CDR2 SNEGSKA (reference sequence). The CDR3 sequence is CSARDPTEAFF. Here the CDR3 DNA reads TGCAGTGCTAGAGATCCCACTGAAGCTTTCTTT.

This clonotype was detected ten times or more. The rearrangement uses TRBV12-3 or TRBV12-4 and TRBJ2-7, with 9 bases matching TRBD1. There are 14 residues in the CDR3. V lost 6 bases and J lost 3; bases outside the gene matches: 6. The CDR3, as DNA: TGTGCCAGCAGCAAAGCGGGACAGGGCTACGAGCAGTACTTC. This sequence encodes CASSKAGQGYEQYF.

This clonotype was observed a few times. This chain links TRBV28 with TRBJ2-3; 12 nucleotides align to TRBD2. With V trimmed by 5 bases and J by 3 bases, 15 bases remained unmatched. Germline-derived CDR1 and CDR2 are MDHEN and SYDVKM. CDR3 length: 19 amino acids. As DNA, the CDR3 is TGTGCCAGCAGTACCACGCTGGCGACTAGCGGGAGTTGGACAGATACGCAGTATTTT. As protein: CASSTTLATSGSWTDTQYF.

This clonotype has only a few counts. This chain connects TRBV7-9 to TRBJ2-7; perhaps TRBD2 as D (7 bases). This CDR3 is built from 15 residues. V was clipped by 2 bases and J by 4 bases, with 15 bases between them. CDR1 is SEHNR, CDR2 FQNEAQ, per germline (reference sequence). The CDR3 bases are TGTGCCAGCAGCTTACGGGGCGGGGGCCCTTACGAGCAGTACTTC. It translates to CASSLRGGGPYEQYF. Full variable domain (remainder filled in from reference TRBV7-9 and TRBJ2-7): DTGVSQNPRHKITKRGQNVTFRCDPISEHNRLYWYRQTLGQGPEFLTYFQNEAQLEKSRLLSDRFSAERPKGSFSTLEIQRTEQGDSAMYLCASSLRGGGPYEQYFGPGTRLTVT.

This clonotype was seen more than once but under ten times. The chain combines TRBV6-5 with TRBJ1-1; 7 bases align to TRBD1. Germline V gene data show CDR1 as MNHEY and CDR2 as SVGAGI. V was clipped by 2 bases and J by 3 bases; unmatched bases: 9. The CDR3 length is 16 residues. Here the CDR3 reads CASSYLTQTGHTEAFF. In DNA, the CDR3 is TGTGCCAGCAGTTACCTAACCCAGACAGGGCACACTGAAGCTTTCTTT.

The chain is built from TRBV30 and TRBJ1-1; D call uncertain. CDR3 size: 12 residues. V was pared by 2 bases and J by 6 bases, with 10 bases between. In germline, CDR1 is GTSNPN, CDR2 SVGIG (reference sequence). The CDR3 reads CAWSTHSSEAFF. CDR3 bases: TGTGCCTGGAGTACCCACAGTTCTGAAGCTTTCTTT.

This clonotype was seen ten or more times. The chain has TRBV7-3 and TRBJ2-5; the D gene is possibly TRBD2 (6 bases). V was shortened by 5 bases and J by 4 bases, with 11 bases between the two germline ends. Germline CDR1 SGHTA, CDR2 FQGTGA. The CDR3 covers 13 residues. CDR3 sequence: CASSLGRGETQYF. The DNA of the CDR3 is TGTGCCAGCAGCCTAGGGCGGGGAGAGACCCAGTACTTC.

This clonotype was recorded many times. The chain employs TRBV2 and TRBJ2-7; 8 bases map to TRBD1. This CDR3 contains 14 residues. V lost 3 bases, J lost 3 bases, and 4 bases stayed unmatched. Per the germline V gene, CDR1 is SNHLY and CDR2 is FYNNEI. CDR3 nucleotides: TGTGCCAGCAGTGATCTGGACAGGGACTACGAGCAGTACTTC. This encodes CASSDLDRDYEQYF. The full variable domain, in which reference TRBV2 and TRBJ2-7 provide the parts outside the CDR3, is EPEVTQTPSHQVTQMGQEVILRCVPISNHLYFYWYRQILGQKVEFLVSFYNNEISEKSEIFDDQFSVERPDGSNFTLKIRSTKLEDSAMYFCASSDLDRDYEQYFGPGTRLTVT.

The V call is TRBV15, the J call TRBJ1-1, with D unresolved. The CDR3 has 13 residues. V lost 2 bases, J lost 7 bases, and 11 bases lay in between. Germline-derived CDR1 and CDR2 are LNHNV and YYDKDF (reference sequence). DNA of the CDR3: TGTGCCACCAGCAGAAGAGTTTATGGTGAAGCTTTCTTT. Amino acid sequence: CATSRRVYGEAFF. Filled out from reference TRBV15 and TRBJ1-1, the complete variable domain reads DAMVIQNPRYQVTQFGKPVTLSCSQTLNHNVMYWYQQKSSQAPKLLFHYYDKDFNNEADTPDNFQSRRPNTSFCFLDIRSPGLGDTAMYLCATSRRVYGEAFFGQGTRLTVV.

The rearrangement joins TRBV2 to TRBJ1-1, with D possibly being TRBD1 (6 bases). The CDR3 loop spans 15 amino acids. Germline V gene sequence: CDR1 SNHLY, CDR2 FYNNEI. V dropped 3 bases and J dropped 7 bases, with 18 bases sitting between them. The CDR3 DNA sequence: TGTGCCAGCAGTGATAATCTTGGGGGGCGCGTTGAAGCTTTCTTT. It codes for CASSDNLGGRVEAFF.

Comment on this clonotype: A much larger clone lies a single base off, so this may be a read error. This chain joins TRBV15 and TRBJ2-5, with D tentatively TRBD2 (6 bases). Germline assignment: CDR1 LNHNV and CDR2 YYDKDF (reference sequence). The CDR3 loop spans 13 amino acids. CDR3 sequence: CATSAPRRETQCF. The CDR3 DNA is TGTGCCACCAGCGCCCCGCGACGGGAGACCCAGTGCTTC.

The chain has TRBV20-1 and TRBJ2-5; D remains ambiguous. The CDR3 extends over 15 amino acids. Germline V lookup: CDR1 DFQATT, CDR2 SNEGSKA (reference sequence). The V end lost 7 bases, the J end lost 1 base, and 19 bases lay between the germline ends. This chain's CDR3 is CSVNQAPTFQETQYF. CDR3 sequence (DNA): TGCAGTGTCAATCAGGCCCCAACCTTCCAAGAGACCCAGTACTTC.

This clonotype was recorded at least ten times. V gene TRBV3-1 combines with J gene TRBJ2-5; 7 bases are shared with TRBD2. The junction had 2 bases not matched to a gene; V was cut back by 0 bases and J by 1 base. The germline CDR1 and CDR2 sequences are LGHDT and YNNKEL (reference sequence). CDR3 length: 15 residues. CDR3 loop: CASSQDGGSQETQYF. CDR3 bases: TGTGCCAGCAGCCAAGATGGCGGGAGCCAAGAGACCCAGTACTTC.

The rearrangement links TRBV20-1 to TRBJ1-1; D call uncertain. The CDR3 length is 13 residues. Germline CDR1 reads DFQATT; CDR2 reads SNEGSKA (reference sequence). V was cut by 0 bases and J by 3 bases, with 8 bases left in between. CDR3 amino acids: CSARDRSHTEAFF. In nucleotides, the CDR3 is TGCAGTGCTAGAGACCGGTCCCACACTGAAGCTTTCTTT.

In its sample, this clonotype was seen many times. The genes are TRBV20-1 and TRBJ2-1, with 10 bases aligning to TRBD2. The trim removed 2 bases at V and 9 bases at J, leaving 7 bases unmatched. The length of the CDR3 is 14 residues. Germline CDR1 is DFQATT and CDR2 is SNEGSKA (reference sequence). This chain's CDR3 is CSARHPGTSVEQFF. CDR3 DNA sequence: TGCAGTGCTAGACACCCCGGGACTAGCGTTGAGCAGTTCTTC.

This clonotype has at least ten counts. The chain combines TRBV2 with TRBJ2-7; 9 nucleotides line up with TRBD1. Germline loops: CDR1 SNHLY, CDR2 FYNNEI. The CDR3 extends over 16 amino acids. J lost 2 bases, V lost 6 bases, and 11 bases had no gene match. This CDR3 is CASSRPRDRDTYEQYF. In DNA, the CDR3 is TGTGCCAGCAGCCGCCCCCGGGACAGGGATACCTACGAGCAGTACTTC.

This clonotype was seen at least ten times. This chain links TRBV28 with TRBJ1-5, with TRBD1 matching over 9 bases. This CDR3 is 16 amino acids long. J lost 2 bases, V lost 6 bases, and 8 bases had no gene match. Germline values: CDR1 MDHEN, CDR2 SYDVKM. The CDR3 loop reads CASRLTGGAGNQPQHF. The CDR3 nucleotides are TGTGCCAGCAGACTCACAGGGGGCGCGGGCAATCAGCCCCAGCATTTT.

The V call is TRBV20-1, the J call TRBJ1-4; 7 bases agree with TRBD1. The germline V gene has CDR1 DFQATT and CDR2 SNEGSKA (reference sequence). Germline trimming cut 5 bases from V and 0 bases from J; bases unmatched to any gene: 3. The CDR3 covers 14 residues. CDR3 protein: CSAEGAATNEKLFF. As DNA, the CDR3 is TGCAGTGCTGAGGGGGCAGCAACTAATGAAAAACTGTTTTTT.

J is TRBJ2-1 and V is TRBV20-1; perhaps D is TRBD1 or TRBD2 (5 bases each). Germline lookup yields CDR1 DFQATT and CDR2 SNEGSKA (reference sequence). V dropped 5 bases and J dropped 13 bases, with 18 bases sitting between them. The CDR3 has 12 amino acids. The CDR3: CSASGTIKYQFF. DNA of the CDR3: TGCAGTGCTTCCGGGACCATCAAGTATCAGTTCTTC.

The genes are TRBV7-6 and TRBJ2-3; D is undetermined. Trimming took 2 bases from V and 1 from J, leaving 10 bases between them. The CDR3 loop spans 15 amino acids. The V gene's germline CDR1 is SGHVS and CDR2 FNYEAQ. The CDR3 region has the DNA TGTGCCAGCAGCTTATTCGCGTTGGGCACAGATACGCAGTATTTT. This codes for CASSLFALGTDTQYF.

V usage is TRBV9 and J usage is TRBJ2-3; D ambiguous. The CDR3 spans 12 residues. The V gene's germline CDR1 is SGDLS and CDR2 YYNGEE. The V gene lost 3 bases and the J gene lost 7 bases, with 9 bases spanning the gap. The chain's CDR3 is CASSANGYTQYF. CDR3 DNA: TGTGCCAGCAGCGCGAATGGGTATACGCAGTATTTT.

The genes are TRBV6-1 and TRBJ2-5; D is undetermined. Germline loops: CDR1 MNHNS, CDR2 SASEGT. This CDR3 is 10 amino acids long. Trimming pared 8 bases from V and 5 bases from J, leaving 6 bases between. The DNA for the CDR3 is TGTGCCAGCCGGCTGGAGACCCAGTACTTC. It translates to CASRLETQYF.

In its sample, this clonotype was seen a few times. The junction and the germline gene differ at one end; a read error may be behind it. V gene TRBV11-2 combines with J gene TRBJ2-5; 7 nucleotides line up with TRBD1. This CDR3 is built from 14 residues. Germline CDR1 and CDR2: SGHAT and FQNNGV. The CDR3 DNA follows: TGTGCCAGCAGCTCGGGACAGCTCCAAGAGGCCCAGTACTTC. Translating it yields CASSSGQLQEAQYF.

V usage is TRBV29-1 and J usage is TRBJ1-2; TRBD1 might be the D (5 bases). Germline CDR1 reads SQVTM; CDR2 reads ANQGSEA. V lost 4 bases and J 8 bases, leaving 14 bases between the germline ends. CDR3 length equals 12 residues. Here the CDR3 reads CSVVRDFRGYTF. The CDR3 DNA reads as TGCAGCGTTGTTAGGGACTTCCGAGGCTACACCTTC. The entire variable domain, with the rest obtained from reference TRBV29-1 and TRBJ1-2, is as follows: SAVISQKPSRDICQRGTSLTIQCQVDSQVTMMFWYRQQPGQSLTLIATANQGSEATYESGFVIDKFPISRPNLTFSTLTVSNMSPEDSSIYLCSVVRDFRGYTFGSGTRLTVV.

This clonotype was counted a single time. The V and J genes are TRBV6-1 and TRBJ1-1, with D maybe TRBD1 (6 bases). This CDR3 is 13 amino acids long. The germline V gene encodes CDR1 MNHNS and CDR2 SASEGT. Between the trimmed V and J ends, which lost 6 bases and 6 bases, there was a span of 14 bases. This CDR3 reads CASRVQGTPEAFF. CDR3 sequence (DNA): TGTGCCAGCAGGGTACAGGGTACCCCTGAAGCTTTCTTT.

This clonotype has only a few counts. The chain uses TRBV10-3 and TRBJ1-5; TRBD1 matches 8 bases. V shed 6 bases, J shed 4 bases, and the junction held 2 bases outside the gene matches. CDR1 is ENHRY and CDR2 is SYGVKD in the germline V gene. This CDR3 is built from 13 residues. The CDR3 region is CAISDRGNQPQHF. The CDR3 DNA reads TGTGCCATCAGCGACAGGGGAAATCAGCCCCAGCATTTT.